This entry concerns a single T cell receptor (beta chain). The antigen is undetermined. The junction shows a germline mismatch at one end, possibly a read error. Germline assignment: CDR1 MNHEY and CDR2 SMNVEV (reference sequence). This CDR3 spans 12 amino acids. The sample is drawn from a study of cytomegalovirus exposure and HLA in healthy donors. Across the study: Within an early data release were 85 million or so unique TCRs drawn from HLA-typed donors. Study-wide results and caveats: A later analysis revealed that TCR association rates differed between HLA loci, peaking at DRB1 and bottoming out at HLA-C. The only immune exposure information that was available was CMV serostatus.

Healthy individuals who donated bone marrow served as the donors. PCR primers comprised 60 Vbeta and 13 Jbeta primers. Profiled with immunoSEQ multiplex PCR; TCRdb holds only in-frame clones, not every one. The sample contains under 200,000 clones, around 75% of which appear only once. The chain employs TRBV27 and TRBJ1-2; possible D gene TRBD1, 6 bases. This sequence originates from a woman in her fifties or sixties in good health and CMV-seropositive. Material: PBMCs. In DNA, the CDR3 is TGTGCCAGCAGTCCAGACAGGTCGGGCTACCCCTTC. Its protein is CASSPDRSGYPF.